Below are 14 T cell receptor beta chains sequenced from a single sample in a study of T cells in Graves' hyperthyroidism and ophthalmopathy. RNA transcripts provided the source from which TCR beta CDR3 regions were amplified. HTBI primers were the set used in a first-round RT-PCR of the TCR CDR3. TCRdb reprocessed the multiplex PCR reads via MiXCR and lists one record per CDR3 protein. Of about 510,000 distinct CDR3 sequences listed, roughly 45% are singletons. The material sequenced was peripheral blood or thyroid tissue (not recorded which). The receptors shown here come from an adult woman with Graves' disease, either hyperthyroidism or ophthalmopathy (not recorded which).

The V gene is TRBV10-3, the J gene TRBJ1-2; the D is unclear. CDR3 length: 12 residues. The V gene's germline CDR1 is ENHRY and CDR2 SYGVKD. Deletions cut 10 bases from V and 4 bases from J, with 13 bases between. CDR3 nucleotide sequence: TGTGCCAGGACCCCGACGGGCTATGGCTACACCTTC. Protein product: CARTPTGYGYTF.

CDR3 in DNA: TGTGCCACCAGTGATTTCGACTTATCCGGCACAGATACGCAGTATTTT. Encoded protein: CATSDFDLSGTDTQYF. This chain links TRBV24-1 with TRBJ2-3; D ambiguous. V was cut by 1 base and J by 1 base, with 11 bases left in between. The germline CDR1 and CDR2 sequences are KGHDR and SFDVKD. CDR3 length: 16 amino acids.

At least ten counts were recorded for this clonotype. The V gene is TRBV6-1, the J gene TRBJ1-1; maybe TRBD1 (6 bases). The V end lost 8 bases, the J end lost 7 bases, and 17 bases lay between the germline ends. Germline CDR1 MNHNS, CDR2 SASEGT. The CDR3 runs 13 residues. The chain's CDR3 is CASLWTEDLEAFF. As DNA, the CDR3 is TGTGCCAGCTTATGGACAGAAGATCTTGAAGCTTTCTTT.

This clonotype was detected only a few times. The gene calls are TRBV29-1 and TRBJ1-2; D is ambiguous. CDR1 and CDR2 from the germline V gene are SQVTM and ANQGSEA. The CDR3 covers 14 residues. Deletions cut 6 bases from V and 3 bases from J, with 17 bases between. For the CDR3, the DNA is TGCAGCGTCGGCCCCCATGGCAGATACTATGGCTACACCTTC. Translation: CSVGPHGRYYGYTF.

This clonotype was counted at least ten times. The CDR3 coding sequence is TGCAGCGTTGGGAACAGACTAGTTTCTAGATTCACTGAAGCTTTCTTT. Translation: CSVGNRLVSRFTEAFF. The chain carries TRBV29-1 and TRBJ1-1; D is uncertain. V was clipped by 4 bases and J by 4 bases, with 22 bases between them. There are 16 residues in the CDR3. Germline assignment: CDR1 SQVTM and CDR2 ANQGSEA.

This clonotype was seen a single time. The chain links TRBV20-1 to TRBJ1-3, with 7 bases lining up with TRBD1. Germline assignment: CDR1 DFQATT and CDR2 SNEGSKA (reference sequence). The V segment lost 5 bases and the J segment 5 bases; nucleotides outside the gene matches: 6. The length of the CDR3 is 13 residues. The CDR3 DNA reads TGCAGTGCTTCGCAGGGGGTGAGAAACACCATATATTTT. As protein: CSASQGVRNTIYF.

This clonotype has ten or more counts. J is TRBJ2-7 and V is TRBV20-1; no firm D call. V gave up 3 bases and J gave up 2 bases, with 8 bases separating them. CDR3 length: 12 amino acids. CDR1 and CDR2 from the germline V gene are DFQATT and SNEGSKA (reference sequence). CDR3 DNA: TGCAGTGCTAGCCAGGCTACCTACGAGCAGTACTTC. Protein: CSASQATYEQYF.

This clonotype was observed a single time. In nucleotides, the CDR3 is TGCGCCAGCAGCCAGAGCCCGACGCCGAGCAGCTCCTACGAGCAGTACTTC. This codes for CASSQSPTPSSSYEQYF. The V and J genes are TRBV4-1 and TRBJ2-7; D not resolved. The CDR3 sequence is 17 residues long. Per the germline V gene, CDR1 is MGHRA and CDR2 is YSYEKL. Trimming took off 3 bases at V and 0 bases at J, with 18 bases between the two ends.

This clonotype was seen at least ten times. The chain employs TRBV20-1 and TRBJ1-2; 9 nucleotides line up with TRBD1. Looked up from germline, CDR1 is DFQATT and CDR2 is SNEGSKA (reference sequence). CDR3 length: 18 residues. V lost 0 bases and J lost 8; bases outside the gene matches: 19. DNA for the CDR3: TGCAGTGCTAGAGACCGATTCGGCTGGGACAGGGAGCATTACGGCTACACCTTC. Translation gives CSARDRFGWDREHYGYTF.

This clonotype was seen a handful of times. This chain uses TRBV4-3 with TRBJ2-5; no clear D gene. This CDR3 region has 14 residues. Trimming stripped 3 bases from V and 0 bases from J, with 8 bases between. Germline CDR1 and CDR2: LGHNA and YSLEER. CDR3 nucleotides: TGCGCCAGCAGCCAGGGCCCAAACCAAGAGACCCAGTACTTC. Translated: CASSQGPNQETQYF.

Notes on this clonotype: A read error may be the cause here, since a much bigger clone is one base away. This chain uses TRBV14 with TRBJ2-5; 8 bases agree with TRBD1. The CDR3 sequence is 19 residues long. J was trimmed by 2 bases and V by 1 base; bases with no gene match: 15. The germline V gene encodes CDR1 SGHDN and CDR2 FVKESK. The CDR3 coding sequence is TGTGCCAGCAGCCAAGCCAATGGGGCAGGGGGCGGTAAACAAGAGACCCAGTACTTC. Its protein product is CASSQANGAGGGKQETQYF.

This clonotype showed up many times. The chain combines TRBV2 with TRBJ2-5; D perhaps matches TRBD2 (6 bases). The germline V and J ends were trimmed by 6 bases and 1 base, with 12 bases remaining between them. Looked up from germline, CDR1 is SNHLY and CDR2 is FYNNEI. The CDR3 spans 14 residues. CDR3 nucleotide sequence: TGTGCCAGCAGCTGGCGGGGCAGCCAAGAGACCCAGTACTTC. This encodes CASSWRGSQETQYF.

This clonotype was observed a handful of times. The V gene is TRBV7-3, the J gene TRBJ2-2; D is ambiguous. Looked up from germline, CDR1 is SGHTA and CDR2 is FQGTGA. Trimming took 11 bases from V and 1 from J, leaving 11 bases between them. This CDR3 is 13 amino acids long. This chain's CDR3 is CASGDMNTGELFF. CDR3 nucleotides: TGTGCCTCAGGAGACATGAACACCGGGGAGCTGTTTTTT.

V usage is TRBV6-2 or TRBV6-3 and J usage is TRBJ1-2; TRBD1 matches at 7 bases. The CDR3 covers 14 residues. The junction had 8 bases not matched to a gene; V was cut back by 6 bases and J by 4 bases. Germline V gene data show CDR1 as MNHEY and CDR2 as SVGEGT. The CDR3 region is CASSPIDRVYGYTF. The CDR3 DNA is TGTGCCAGCAGCCCAATCGACAGGGTCTATGGCTACACCTTC.